This T cell receptor (beta chain) comes out of a study of blood T cell repertoires in COVID-19. Background on the study: Sites in the United States, Italy and Spain provided acute and convalescent COVID-19 samples. T cells, B-cell-depleted T cells, or PBMCs supplied cDNA or gDNA.

Generated by immunoSEQ multiplex PCR, the TCRdb table keeps only in-frame clones and is missing some. The sample has roughly 200,000 clones; approximately 86% are singletons. The CDR3 runs to 16 residues. V and J are TRBV21-1 and TRBJ1-3; TRBD1 is taken as the D call from the table, unchecked against the DNA. TRBV21-1 is designated a pseudogene. The receptor comes from a woman aged 25 to 39 who had recovered from COVID-19. Source material: PBMCs or T cells enriched from blood (not recorded which). The CDR3: CASSNELQGVGNTIYF. The DNA for the CDR3 is TGTGCCAGCAGCAACGAATTACAGGGGGTCGGAAACACCATATATTTT.